This TCR beta chain comes out of a study of T cell repertoires in cytomegalovirus infection. Trimming stripped 5 bases from V and 9 bases from J, with 22 bases between. The CDR3 is made up of 16 amino acids. A single record per CDR3 protein comes from TCRdb applying MiXCR to the reads. The sample lists over 100,000 distinct CDR3 sequences, 9.5% to 13% occurring once. The sample holds a few counts of this clonotype. Antigen unknown. The receptor comes from a human donor in good health (CMV status not recorded). Some clones in this sample may be carry-over from other donors' samples. The sample was PBMCs, sequenced either directly or after in vitro stimulation (not recorded which). This sequence joins TRBV12-3 or TRBV12-4 and TRBJ1-4; no clear D. The chain's CDR3 is CASSRDTDPGRKKLFF. Here the CDR3 DNA reads TGTGCCAGCAGTCGTGACACCGACCCTGGGCGGAAAAAACTGTTTTTT.